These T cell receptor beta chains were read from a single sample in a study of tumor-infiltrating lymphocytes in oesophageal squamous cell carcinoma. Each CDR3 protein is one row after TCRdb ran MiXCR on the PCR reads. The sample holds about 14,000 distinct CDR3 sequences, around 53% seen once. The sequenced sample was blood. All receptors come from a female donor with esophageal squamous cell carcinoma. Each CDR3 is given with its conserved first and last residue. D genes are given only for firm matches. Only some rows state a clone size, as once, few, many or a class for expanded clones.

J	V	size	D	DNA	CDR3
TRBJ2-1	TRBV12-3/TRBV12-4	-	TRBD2	TGTGCCAGCAGAGAGAGCGGGAGGGACAATGAGCAGTTCTTC	CASRESGRDNEQFF
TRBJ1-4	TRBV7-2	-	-	TGTGCCAGCAGCTATCCGGCACAGGGTAGTGAAAAACTGTTTTTT	CASSYPAQGSEKLFF
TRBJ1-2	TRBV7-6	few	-	TGTGCCAGCACCCCGGGGTTGTCGCGGGGCTATGGCTACACCTTC	CASTPGLSRGYGYTF
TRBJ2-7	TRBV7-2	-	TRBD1	TGTGCCAGCAGCTTAGTCGGGACAGGGAAAATCTACGAGCAGTACTTC	CASSLVGTGKIYEQYF
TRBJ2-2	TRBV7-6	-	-	TGTGCTAGCAGTCTTCCCCCCGGGGAGCTGTTTTTT	CASSLPPGELFF
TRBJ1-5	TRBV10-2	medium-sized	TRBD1	TGCGCCAGCAGACAGGGGAATCAGCCCCAGCATTTT	CASRQGNQPQHF
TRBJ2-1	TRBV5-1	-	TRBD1	TGCGCCAGCAGTTATACAGGACAGGCCTCCTACGAGCAGTTCTTC	CASSYTGQASYEQFF
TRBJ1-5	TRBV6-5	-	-	TGTGCCAGCAGTGAAGACGGGGGGGGGTTCTACAGCTATAGCAATCAGCCCCAGCATTTT	CASSEDGGGFYSYSNQPQHF
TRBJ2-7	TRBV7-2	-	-	TGTGCCAGCAGCTCGCCAGGGGGGCTCCTCTACGAGCAGTACTTC	CASSSPGGLLYEQYF
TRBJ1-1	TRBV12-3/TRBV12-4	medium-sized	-	TGTGCCAGCAGTCTAGGGGGGGGGAACACTGAAGCTTTCTTT	CASSLGGGNTEAFF
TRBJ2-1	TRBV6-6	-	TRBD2	TGTGCCAGCAGTTACTCTAGCGGGAGGGCCTCCTACAATGAGCAGTTCTTC	CASSYSSGRASYNEQFF
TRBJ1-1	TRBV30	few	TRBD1	TGTGCCTGGAGTGTACCGGACAGGACGAACACTGAAGCTTTCTTT	CAWSVPDRTNTEAFF
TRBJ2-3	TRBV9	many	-	TGTGCCAGCAGCGTCCGGGACGGTAGCACAGATACGCAGTATTTT	CASSVRDGSTDTQYF
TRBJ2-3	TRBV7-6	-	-	TGTGCCAGCAGCTTAGCGCTACAGGGACTATATGGCTACACCTTT	CASSLALQGLYGYTF
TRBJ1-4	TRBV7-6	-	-	TGTGCCAGCAGCTTAATGGGTGCAACTAATGAAAAACTGTTTTTT	CASSLMGATNEKLFF
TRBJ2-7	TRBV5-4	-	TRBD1	TGTGCCAGCAGCCCGGGGACAGGGGGCCCCACGAGCTACGAGCAGTACTTC	CASSPGTGGPTSYEQYF
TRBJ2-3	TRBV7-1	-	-	TGTGCCAGCAGCCCCGAGGCGCGTTCCGAGGAGCTGTATTTT	CASSPEARSEELYF
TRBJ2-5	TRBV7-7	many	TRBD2	TGTGCTAGCAGCCCCCGACTAGCGGGTGTGGAGACCCAGTACTTC	CASSPRLAGVETQYF
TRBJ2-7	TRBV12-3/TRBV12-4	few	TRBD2	TGTGCCAGCAGCCCCGAGACTAGCGGCTACGAGCAGTACTTC	CASSPETSGYEQYF
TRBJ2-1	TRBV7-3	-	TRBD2	TGTGCCAGCAGCTCGTATAGCGGGGGGTACAATGAGCAGTTCTTC	CASSSYSGGYNEQFF
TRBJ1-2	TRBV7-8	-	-	TGTGCCAGCAGCTTTAGTTTCTCTAACTATGGCTACACCTTC	CASSFSFSNYGYTF
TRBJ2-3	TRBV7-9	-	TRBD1	TGTGCCAGCAGCCCTGGGACAGGGGTATTTAGAGATACGCAGTATTTT	CASSPGTGVFRDTQYF
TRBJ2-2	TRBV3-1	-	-	TGTGCCAGCAGTCCAAGGTCAGGCACCGGGGAGCTGTTTTTT	CASSPRSGTGELFF
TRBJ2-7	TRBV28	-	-	TGTGCCAGCAGTATCTCGTTCGTGGGGCAGTACTTC	CASSISFVGQYF
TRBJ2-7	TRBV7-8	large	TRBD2	TGTGCCAGCAGCTTCATTCTGACTAGCGGGAGGGCCAACGAGCAGTACTTC	CASSFILTSGRANEQYF
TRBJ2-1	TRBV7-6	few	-	TGTGCCAGCAGCTTTTCGAGCACCCTGAGCAATGAGCAGTTCTTC	CASSFSSTLSNEQFF
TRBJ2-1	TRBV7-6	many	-	TGTGCCAGCAGCGGACGGCAGGGGAGGTACAATGAGCAGTTCTTC	CASSGRQGRYNEQFF
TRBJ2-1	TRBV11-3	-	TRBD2	TGTGCCAGCAGCCCGGGACTAGCGGACTACAATGAGCAGTTCTTC	CASSPGLADYNEQFF
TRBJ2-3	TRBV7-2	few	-	TGTGCCAGCAGCTTAGCACAAAGGAACTTGGCAGGGGCAACAGATACGCAGTATTTT	CASSLAQRNLAGATDTQYF
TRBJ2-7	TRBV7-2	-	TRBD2	TGTGCCAGCAGCTTGTATGGACTAGCGATTTACGAGCAGTACTTC	CASSLYGLAIYEQYF
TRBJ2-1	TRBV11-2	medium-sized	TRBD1	TGTGCCAGCAGCTCCGGGACAGAATCCACCTACAATGAGCAGTTCTTC	CASSSGTESTYNEQFF
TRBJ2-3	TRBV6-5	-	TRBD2	TGTGCCAGCAGTAGTATCTGGGGAGGGACAGATACGCAGTATTTT	CASSSIWGGTDTQYF